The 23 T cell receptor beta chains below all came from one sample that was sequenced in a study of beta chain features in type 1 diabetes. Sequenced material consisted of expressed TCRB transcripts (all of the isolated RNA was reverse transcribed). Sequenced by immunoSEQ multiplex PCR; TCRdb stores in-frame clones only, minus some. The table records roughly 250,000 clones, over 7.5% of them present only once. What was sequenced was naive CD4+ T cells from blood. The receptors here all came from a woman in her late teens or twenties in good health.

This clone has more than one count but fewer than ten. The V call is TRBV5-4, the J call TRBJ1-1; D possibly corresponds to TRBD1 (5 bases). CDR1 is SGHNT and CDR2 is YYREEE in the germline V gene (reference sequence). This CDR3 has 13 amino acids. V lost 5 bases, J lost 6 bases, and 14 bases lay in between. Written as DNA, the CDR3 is TGTGCCAGCAGGGCGGGGCATAGCTCTGAAGCTTTCTTT. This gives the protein CASRAGHSSEAFF.

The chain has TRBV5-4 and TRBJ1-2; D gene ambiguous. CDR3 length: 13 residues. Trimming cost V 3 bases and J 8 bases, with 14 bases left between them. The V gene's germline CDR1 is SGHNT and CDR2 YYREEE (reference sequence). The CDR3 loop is CASSSNREEGYTF. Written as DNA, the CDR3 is TGTGCCAGCAGCTCGAATAGGGAGGAAGGCTACACCTTC. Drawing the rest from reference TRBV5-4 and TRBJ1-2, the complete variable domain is ETGVTQSPTHLIKTRGQQVTLRCSSQSGHNTVSWYQQALGQGPQFIFQYYREEENGRGNFPPRFSGLQFPNYSSELNVNALELDDSALYLCASSSNREEGYTFGSGTRLTVV.

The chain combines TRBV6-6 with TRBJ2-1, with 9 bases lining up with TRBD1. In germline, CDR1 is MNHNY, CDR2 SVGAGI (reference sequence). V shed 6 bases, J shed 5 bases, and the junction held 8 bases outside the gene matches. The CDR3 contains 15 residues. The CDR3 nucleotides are TGTGCCAGCAGAACTACAGGGGGCAGCCACAATGAGCAGTTCTTC. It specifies CASRTTGGSHNEQFF.

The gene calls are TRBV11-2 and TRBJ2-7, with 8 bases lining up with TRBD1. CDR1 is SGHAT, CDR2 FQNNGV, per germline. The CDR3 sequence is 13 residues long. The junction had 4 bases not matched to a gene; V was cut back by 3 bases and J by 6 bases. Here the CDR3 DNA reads TGTGCCAGCAGCTTCCAGGGGGCGGTCGAGCAGTACTTC. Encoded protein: CASSFQGAVEQYF.

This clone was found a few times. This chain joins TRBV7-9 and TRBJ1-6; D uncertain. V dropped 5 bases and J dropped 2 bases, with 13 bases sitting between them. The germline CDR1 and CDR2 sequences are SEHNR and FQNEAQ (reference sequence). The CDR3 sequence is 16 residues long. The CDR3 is CASSRGSGAYNSPLHF. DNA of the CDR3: TGTGCCAGCAGCCGGGGATCCGGCGCCTATAATTCACCCCTCCACTTT.

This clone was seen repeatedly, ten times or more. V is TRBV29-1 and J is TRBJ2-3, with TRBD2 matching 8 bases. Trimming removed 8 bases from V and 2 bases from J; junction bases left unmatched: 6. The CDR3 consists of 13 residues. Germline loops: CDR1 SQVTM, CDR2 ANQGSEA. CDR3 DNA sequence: TGCAGCTCTACTAGCGGCTTCACAGATACGCAGTATTTT. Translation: CSSTSGFTDTQYF.

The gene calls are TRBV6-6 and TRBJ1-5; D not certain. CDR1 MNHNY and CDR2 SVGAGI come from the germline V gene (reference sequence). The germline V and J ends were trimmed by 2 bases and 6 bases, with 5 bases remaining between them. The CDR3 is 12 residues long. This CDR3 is CASSYPGQPQHF. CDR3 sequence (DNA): TGTGCCAGCAGTTACCCCGGTCAGCCCCAGCATTTT.

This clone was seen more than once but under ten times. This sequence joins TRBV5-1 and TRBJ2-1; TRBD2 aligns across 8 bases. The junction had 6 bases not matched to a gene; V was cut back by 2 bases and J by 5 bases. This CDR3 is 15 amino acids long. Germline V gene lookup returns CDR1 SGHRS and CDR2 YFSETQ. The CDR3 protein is CASSFGLAGDNEQFF. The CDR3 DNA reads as TGCGCCAGCAGCTTCGGGCTAGCGGGCGACAATGAGCAGTTCTTC.

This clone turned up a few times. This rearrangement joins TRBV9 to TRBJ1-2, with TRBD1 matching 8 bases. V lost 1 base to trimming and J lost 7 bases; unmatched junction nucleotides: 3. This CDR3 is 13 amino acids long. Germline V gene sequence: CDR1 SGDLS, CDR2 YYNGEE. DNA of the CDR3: TGTGCCAGCAGCGTACAGGGGGCGGTTGGCTACACCTTC. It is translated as CASSVQGAVGYTF.

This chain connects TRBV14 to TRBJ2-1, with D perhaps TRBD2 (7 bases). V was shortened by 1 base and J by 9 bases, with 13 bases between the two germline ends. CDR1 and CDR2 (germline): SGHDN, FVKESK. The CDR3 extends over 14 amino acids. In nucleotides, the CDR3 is TGTGCCAGCAGCCAAGTTCGGGGGGCAGCTGAGCAGTTCTTC. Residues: CASSQVRGAAEQFF.

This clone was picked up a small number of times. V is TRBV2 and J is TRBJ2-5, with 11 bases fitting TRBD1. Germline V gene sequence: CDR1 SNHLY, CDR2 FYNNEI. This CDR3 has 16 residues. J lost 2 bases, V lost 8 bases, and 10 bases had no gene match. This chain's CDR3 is CASGDRGISEQETQYF. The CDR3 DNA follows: TGTGCCAGCGGGGACAGGGGGATTAGTGAGCAAGAGACCCAGTACTTC.

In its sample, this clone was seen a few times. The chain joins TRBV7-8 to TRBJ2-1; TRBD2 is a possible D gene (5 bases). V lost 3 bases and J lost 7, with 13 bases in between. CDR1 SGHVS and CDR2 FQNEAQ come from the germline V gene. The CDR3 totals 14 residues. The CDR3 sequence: CASSFQTGENEQFF. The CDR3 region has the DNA TGTGCCAGCAGCTTCCAAACTGGGGAGAATGAGCAGTTCTTC.

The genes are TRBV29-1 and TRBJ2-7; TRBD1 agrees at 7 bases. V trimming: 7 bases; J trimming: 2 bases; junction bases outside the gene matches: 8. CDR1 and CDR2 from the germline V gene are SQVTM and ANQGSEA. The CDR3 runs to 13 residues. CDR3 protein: CSAKTGPTYEQYF. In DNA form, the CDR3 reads TGCAGCGCTAAGACAGGGCCCACCTACGAGCAGTACTTC.

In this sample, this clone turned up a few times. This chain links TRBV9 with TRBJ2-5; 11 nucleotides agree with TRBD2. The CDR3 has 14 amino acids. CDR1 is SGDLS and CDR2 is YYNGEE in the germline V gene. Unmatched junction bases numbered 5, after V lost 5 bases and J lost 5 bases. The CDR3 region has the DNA TGTGCCAGCAGGACGACTAGCGGGGATGAGACCCAGTACTTC. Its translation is CASRTTSGDETQYF.

CDR3 in DNA: TGTGCCAGCAGGAGGCTAGCGGGGCTTAACACCGGGGAGCTGTTTTTT. Its translation: CASRRLAGLNTGELFF. The chain links TRBV11-2 to TRBJ2-2, with TRBD2 matching 9 bases. The CDR3 totals 16 residues. Unmatched junction bases numbered 7, after V lost 6 bases and J lost 2 bases. Germline-derived CDR1 and CDR2 are SGHAT and FQNNGV.

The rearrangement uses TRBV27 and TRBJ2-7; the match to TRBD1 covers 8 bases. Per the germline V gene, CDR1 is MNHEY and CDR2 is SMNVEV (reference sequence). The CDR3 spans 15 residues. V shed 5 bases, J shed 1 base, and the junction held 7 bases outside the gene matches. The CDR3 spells CASSARDRLSYEQYF. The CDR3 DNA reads TGTGCCAGCAGTGCCCGGGACAGGCTATCCTACGAGCAGTACTTC.

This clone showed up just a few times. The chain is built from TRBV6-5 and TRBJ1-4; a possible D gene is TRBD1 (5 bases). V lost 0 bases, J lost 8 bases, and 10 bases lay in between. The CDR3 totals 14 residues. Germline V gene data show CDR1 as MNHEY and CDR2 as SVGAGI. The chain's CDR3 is CASSYSGRAEKLFF. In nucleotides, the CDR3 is TGTGCCAGCAGTTACTCGGGCAGGGCGGAAAAACTGTTTTTT.

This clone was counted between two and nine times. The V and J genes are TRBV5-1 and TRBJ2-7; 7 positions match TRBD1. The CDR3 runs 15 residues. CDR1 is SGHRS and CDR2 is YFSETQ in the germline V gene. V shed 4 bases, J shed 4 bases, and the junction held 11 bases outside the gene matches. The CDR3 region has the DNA TGCGCCAGCAGCAAGGAGAGACAGGGAGTATACGAGCAGTACTTC. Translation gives CASSKERQGVYEQYF.

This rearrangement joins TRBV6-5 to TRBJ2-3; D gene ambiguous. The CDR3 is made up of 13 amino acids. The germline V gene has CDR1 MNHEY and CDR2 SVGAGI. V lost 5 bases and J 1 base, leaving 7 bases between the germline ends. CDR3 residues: CASSGLGTDTQYF. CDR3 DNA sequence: TGTGCCAGCAGTGGGCTGGGCACAGATACGCAGTATTTT.

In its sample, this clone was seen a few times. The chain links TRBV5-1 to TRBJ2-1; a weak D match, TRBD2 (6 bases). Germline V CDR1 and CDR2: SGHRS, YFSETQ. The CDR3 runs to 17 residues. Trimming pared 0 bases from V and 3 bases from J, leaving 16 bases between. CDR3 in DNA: TGCGCCAGCAGCTTGGTGCCGACGGGAGTGGGCTACAATGAGCAGTTCTTC. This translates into CASSLVPTGVGYNEQFF.

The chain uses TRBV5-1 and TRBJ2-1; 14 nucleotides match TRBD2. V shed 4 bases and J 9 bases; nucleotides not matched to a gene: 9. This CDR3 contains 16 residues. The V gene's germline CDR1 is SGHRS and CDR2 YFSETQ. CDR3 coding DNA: TGCGCCAGCAGCGCCCAGGGACTAGCGGGAGTGAGTGAGCAGTTCTTC. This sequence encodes CASSAQGLAGVSEQFF.

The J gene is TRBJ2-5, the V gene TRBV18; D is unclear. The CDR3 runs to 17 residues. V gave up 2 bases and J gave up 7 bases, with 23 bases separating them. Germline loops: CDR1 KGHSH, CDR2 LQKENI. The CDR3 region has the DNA TGTGCCAGCTCACCATTATCGGCACAGCAGCTTGGTGGGACCCAGTACTTC. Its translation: CASSPLSAQQLGGTQYF.

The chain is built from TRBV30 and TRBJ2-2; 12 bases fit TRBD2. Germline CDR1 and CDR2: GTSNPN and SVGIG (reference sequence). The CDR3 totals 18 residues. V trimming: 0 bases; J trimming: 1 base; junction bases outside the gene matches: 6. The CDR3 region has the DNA TGTGCCTGGAGTGTACATCGGACTAGCGGGATGAACACCGGGGAGCTGTTTTTT. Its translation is CAWSVHRTSGMNTGELFF.